This T cell receptor beta chain was profiled in a study of CD8 T cells in ankylosing spondylitis. CDR1 SGHTA and CDR2 FQGNSA come from the germline V gene. V lost 4 bases to trimming and J lost 0 bases, with 16 bases between them. The CDR3 has 16 amino acids. This clonotype appeared many times. For TCR beta, libraries came from quantitative 5'-RACE with molecular barcodes. TCRdb re-analysed the 5' RACE reads in MiXCR, keeping a single row per CDR3 protein. Among 100,000 to 150,000 distinct CDR3 sequences listed, around 8.5% were seen once. The rearrangement uses TRBV7-2 and TRBJ2-7, with D maybe TRBD2 (6 bases). The sample was blood, either unsorted or a sorted T cell fraction (not recorded which). The receptor was derived from a male donor with ankylosing spondylitis or in good health (not recorded which). CDR3 sequence reads: CASSSGPGLPSYEQYF. Written as DNA, the CDR3 is TGTGCCAGCAGCTCGGGCCCGGGACTTCCCTCCTACGAGCAGTACTTC.